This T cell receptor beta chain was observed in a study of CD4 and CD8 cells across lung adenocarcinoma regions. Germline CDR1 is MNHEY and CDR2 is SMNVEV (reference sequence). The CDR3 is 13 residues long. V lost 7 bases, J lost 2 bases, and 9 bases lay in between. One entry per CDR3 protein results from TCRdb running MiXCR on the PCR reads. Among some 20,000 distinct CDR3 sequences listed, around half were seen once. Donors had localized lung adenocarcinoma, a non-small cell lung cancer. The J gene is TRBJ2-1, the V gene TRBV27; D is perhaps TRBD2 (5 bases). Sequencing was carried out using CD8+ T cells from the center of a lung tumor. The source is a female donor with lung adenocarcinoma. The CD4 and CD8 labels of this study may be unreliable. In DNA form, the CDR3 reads TGTGCCAGCATACTAGTTGCCTACAATGAGCAGTTCTTC. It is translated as CASILVAYNEQFF.